The rows below give T cell receptor beta chains drawn from one sample of a study of OX40 agonist ivuxolimab in advanced cancers. Assay used: immunoSEQ multiplex PCR; TCRdb lists only in-frame clones, some missing. Of roughly 22,000 clones listed, less than 90% are singletons. Sequencing was performed on CD4+ or CD8+ T cells sorted from blood, taken in a trial of the OX40 agonist ivuxolimab. These receptors were taken from an adult with an advanced solid tumor such as melanoma, head and neck, liver or kidney cancer. Both conserved end residues are part of each CDR3. A D gene is named only where the DNA matches it firmly. Part of the rows lack a size; the others show once, few, many or a class for expanded clones.

d_gene | abundance | j_gene | v_gene | CDR3aa | CDR3nt
TRBD1 | . | TRBJ2-7 | TRBV19 | CASRDSGRLREQYF | TGTGCCAGCAGGGACAGTGGGAGACTACGCGAGCAGTACTTC
. | few | TRBJ1-1 | TRBV28 | CASSLGLLAEAFF | TGTGCCAGCAGTCTGGGCCTCCTCGCGGAAGCTTTCTTT
. | few | TRBJ1-1 | TRBV28 | CASSPNTEAFF | TGTGCCAGCAGTCCGAACACTGAAGCTTTCTTT
TRBD1 | . | TRBJ2-3 | TRBV9 | CASSPWDRRGTDTQYF | TGTGCCAGCAGCCCTTGGGACAGGAGGGGCACAGATACGCAGTATTTT
. | . | TRBJ2-7 | TRBV19 | CASSIASGGAGSSYEQYF | TGTGCCAGTAGTATAGCTTCAGGCGGGGCTGGGAGCTCCTACGAGCAGTACTTC
. | . | TRBJ1-1 | TRBV27 | CASSPLAVNTEAFF | TGTGCCAGCAGTCCCCTGGCCGTGAACACTGAAGCTTTCTTT
TRBD1 | . | TRBJ2-7 | TRBV6-5 | CASSYGDRGSYEQYF | TGTGCCAGCAGTTACGGGGACAGGGGATCCTACGAGCAGTACTTC
. | . | TRBJ2-5 | TRBV11-3 | CASSWGAGETQYF | TGTGCCAGCAGCTGGGGTGCGGGGGAGACCCAGTACTTC
TRBD2 | once | TRBJ2-7 | TRBV28 | CASSFGTSGNYEQYF | TGTGCCAGCAGTTTCGGGACTAGCGGGAACTACGAGCAGTACTTC
TRBD1 | . | TRBJ2-7 | TRBV19 | CASSIVGTGGYEQYF | TGTGCCAGTAGTATAGTTGGGACAGGGGGCTACGAGCAGTACTTC
. | . | TRBJ2-7 | TRBV19 | CASSMGVAAPYEQYF | TGTGCCAGTAGTATGGGGGTAGCGGCACCCTACGAGCAGTACTTC
. | . | TRBJ2-3 | TRBV12-5 | CASGAPSTDTQYF | TGTGCTAGTGGCGCCCCTAGCACAGATACGCAGTATTTT
. | once | TRBJ1-1 | TRBV7-8 | CASSSPGVNTEAFF | TGTGCCAGCAGCTCGCCAGGGGTGAACACTGAAGCTTTCTTT
. | . | TRBJ2-7 | TRBV5-6 | CASSPSPRYEQYF | TGTGCCAGCAGCCCATCCCCCCGCTACGAGCAGTACTTC
TRBD1 | once | TRBJ1-2 | TRBV5-1 | CASSELDGLLSTGEEGYGYTF | TGCGCCAGCAGCGAACTCGATGGACTTCTCTCGACAGGGGAGGAAGGCTATGGCTACACCTTC
. | . | TRBJ2-1 | TRBV28 | CASSLSATEQFF | TGTGCCAGCAGTTTATCAGCAACTGAGCAGTTCTTC
TRBD1 | . | TRBJ1-4 | TRBV27 | CASSFLFDREVETNEKLFF | TGTGCCAGCAGTTTTTTATTTGACAGGGAAGTAGAAACTAATGAAAAACTGTTTTTT
TRBD2 | . | TRBJ2-1 | TRBV28 | CASRASGRPYNEQFF | TGTGCCAGCAGAGCCAGCGGGAGGCCCTACAATGAGCAGTTCTTC
TRBD1 | . | TRBJ2-7 | TRBV5-5 | CASSSRDRGPYEQYF | TGTGCCAGCAGCTCCCGGGACAGGGGGCCCTACGAGCAGTACTTC
TRBD2 | . | TRBJ2-5 | TRBV11-2 | CASSLGGEETQYF | TGTGCCAGCAGTCTCGGGGGGGAAGAGACCCAGTACTTC